This TCR beta chain comes out of a study of blood T cell repertoires in COVID-19. Per the authors' pipeline: Estimation of nucleated cell counts was performed using reference gene primer amplification. TCRdb's copy holds only in-frame clones and misses some; the assay was immunoSEQ multiplex PCR. The V and J calls and the clone size are those of that table, but D and trimming were determined from the DNA. Of 250,000 to 400,000 clones listed, 88% are singletons. Trimming removed 7 bases from V and 0 bases from J; junction bases left unmatched: 7. Germline loops: CDR1 MDHEN, CDR2 SYDVKM. The CDR3 runs 15 residues.

The chain couples TRBV28 to TRBJ2-5; 8 bases are a match to TRBD2. The sequence came from a woman between 25 and 40 years old with COVID-19, enrolled during active disease. Sample: peripheral blood. The CDR3 is CASTPQRGYQETQYF. CDR3 bases: TGTGCCAGCACCCCCCAGCGGGGGTACCAAGAGACCCAGTACTTC.